This T cell receptor (beta chain) was documented in a study of blood T cell repertoires in COVID-19 (TCRdb year 2020). Concerning the study at large: Collaborator samples came from the United States, Italy and Spain and covered acute and convalescent phases of COVID-19. Samples were obtained from the ongoing ImmuneRACE study (first 160 participants) and from about 1,300 subjects provided by 6 global collaborators. The prospective study material was composed of cDNA or gDNA derived from T cells, B-cell-depleted T cells, or PBMCs. Subjects who had been exposed to COVID-19, were actively infected with it, or had recovered from it provided the deeply sampled blood TCRbeta repertoires that made up the dataset. The repertoires were released in a freely available public database intended as a resource for research on the immune response to SARS-CoV-2. Nearly every sample came with metadata listing a de-identified subject ID, COVID-19 status, age in years and sex. Where available, HLA class I and class II types were obtained from metadata supplied by the sample provider rather than from assay-based typing.

Note on this clone: The antigen it recognizes is unknown. No much larger clone exists at a distance of one base, and base qualities are not known.

General study outcomes and caveats: The quantity of clinical and demographic metadata differed by source and by participant and was supplied without curation.

Each collaborating institution followed its own protocols to collect whole blood in K2EDTA tubes. For TCRbeta analysis, collaborator samples were shipped as frozen whole blood, as isolated PBMCs, or as DNA extracted from either sample type. The immunoSEQ Assay, a bias-controlled multiplex PCR, was used to amplify TCRbeta CDR3 regions from genomic DNA. The authors' analysis ran thus. The number of nucleated cells in each sample was estimated from the amplification of reference gene primers within the assay. To quantify the absolute abundance of each unique TCRbeta CDR3 rearrangement, sequence reads were collapsed and filtered. For each sample, productive Simpson clonality was calculated as the square root of Simpson's diversity index over productive rearrangements. This is the immuneACCESS table as TCRdb keeps it, with only in-frame sequences that have V and J called. A part of the clones is gone; compared with another copy, unresolved V genes explain less than half, and the rest is unexplained. The DNA was the basis for D and trimming; V, J and clone size are from that table. This sample is represented by about 190,000 clones; approximately 90% of them were singletons. The ten largest clones add up to under 2.5% of the sample.

The CDR3 has 13 amino acids, counting the end cysteine and phenylalanine. The CDR3 DNA has 39 bases and is translated from base 1. V is clipped by 5 bases and J by 3 bases, and the sequence between their germline boundaries is 10 bases long. Looking up the germline V gene (reference sequence) yields CDR1 PRHDT and CDR2 FYEKMQ. Recombination connected TRBV13 to TRBJ1-1; TRBD1 might be the D gene, on 6 matching bases. This receptor was identified in a man in his 70s with active or convalescent COVID-19. Input material: peripheral blood. Here is the DNA: TGTGCCAGCAGCCGCCCAGGGGACACTGAAGCTTTCTTT. Translated, it reads CASSRPGDTEAFF.